This T cell receptor (beta chain) derives from a study of blood T cell repertoires in COVID-19. This clone was seen a single time. Germline values: CDR1 SGHRS, CDR2 YFSETQ. V was trimmed by 2 bases and J by 5 bases, leaving 17 bases between them. The CDR3 has 15 residues. Sequenced by immunoSEQ multiplex PCR; TCRdb stores in-frame clones only, minus some. The repertoire holds under 250,000 clones, with around 84% as singletons. The source is a man over 45 with COVID-19, enrolled during active disease. The J gene is TRBJ2-7, the V gene TRBV5-1; TRBD1 might be the D (5 bases). Sequenced: peripheral blood. This chain's CDR3 is CASSLDSASLDEQYF. The CDR3 DNA reads as TGCGCCAGCAGCTTAGACAGTGCCTCCCTGGACGAGCAGTACTTC.